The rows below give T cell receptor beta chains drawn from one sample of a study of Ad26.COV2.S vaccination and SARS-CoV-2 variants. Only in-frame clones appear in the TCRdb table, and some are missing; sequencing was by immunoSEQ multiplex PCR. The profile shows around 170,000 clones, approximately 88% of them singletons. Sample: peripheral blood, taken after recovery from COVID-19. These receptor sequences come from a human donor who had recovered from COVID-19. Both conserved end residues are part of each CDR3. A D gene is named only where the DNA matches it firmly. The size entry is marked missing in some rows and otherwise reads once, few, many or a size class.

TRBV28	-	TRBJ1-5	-	TGTGCCAGCAGTTTAAGGTCGGACCTAAATCAGCCCCAGCATTTT	CASSLRSDLNQPQHF
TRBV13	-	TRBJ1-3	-	TGTGCCAGCAGCTCAGGTCAATCTGGAAACACCATATATTTT	CASSSGQSGNTIYF
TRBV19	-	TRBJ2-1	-	TGTGCCAGTAGTAATGAGGGGCAGACCGTTCCGTTCTTC	CASSNEGQTVPFF
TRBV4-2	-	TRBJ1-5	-	TGTGCCAGCAGCCAAGAACACCTTAGCAATCAGCCCCAGCATTTT	CASSQEHLSNQPQHF
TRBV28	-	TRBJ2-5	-	TGTGCCAGCAGGGAAGGGCTAGAAGAAGAGACCCAGTACTTC	CASREGLEEETQYF
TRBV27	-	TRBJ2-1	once	TGTGCCAGCAGTCCCACGGCGGGGGCTGACAATGAGCAGTTCTTC	CASSPTAGADNEQFF
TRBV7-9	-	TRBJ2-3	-	TGTGCCTTCCCCCAGGGGTCTAGCACAGATACGCAGTATTTT	CAFPQGSSTDTQYF
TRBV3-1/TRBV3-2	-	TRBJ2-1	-	TGTGCCAGCAGCACCGGCGAAGCACAGTTCTTC	CASSTGEAQFF
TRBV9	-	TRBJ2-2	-	TGTGCCAGCAGCGTAGTGGGCCCTAACACCGGGGAGCTGTTTTTT	CASSVVGPNTGELFF
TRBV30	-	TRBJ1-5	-	TGTGCCCTCTGGAGGGGGGGCAATCAGCCCCAGCATTTT	CALWRGGNQPQHF
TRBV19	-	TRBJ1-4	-	TGTGCCAGTACCCCCCAGGGTGGGGGCGAAAAACTGTTTTTT	CASTPQGGGEKLFF
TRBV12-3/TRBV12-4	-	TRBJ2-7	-	TGTGCCAGCAGTCCGAGACTGTCTACGGTGCAGTACTTC	CASSPRLSTVQYF
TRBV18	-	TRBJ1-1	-	TGTGCCAGCTCGGAATCTGGGCTGAACACTGAAGCTTTCTTT	CASSESGLNTEAFF
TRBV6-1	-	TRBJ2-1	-	TGTGCCAGCAGTGAGGATCCGGGGGGCGCGACCTACAATGAGCAGTTCTTC	CASSEDPGGATYNEQFF
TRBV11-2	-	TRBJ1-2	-	TGTGCCAGCAGCTCCCTAGCCCCTCCGAAGGGCTACACCTTC	CASSSLAPPKGYTF
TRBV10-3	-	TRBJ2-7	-	TGTGCCATCAGTGAGCAGGGCTACGAGCAGTACTTC	CAISEQGYEQYF
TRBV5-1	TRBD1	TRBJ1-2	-	TGCGCCAGCAGCCCGAAGGGACAGGGTTCAACTAACTATGGCTACACCTTC	CASSPKGQGSTNYGYTF
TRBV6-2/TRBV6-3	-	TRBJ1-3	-	TGTGCCAGCAGTTACCTGGGCAGGCGAAGCTCTGGAAACACCATATATTTT	CASSYLGRRSSGNTIYF
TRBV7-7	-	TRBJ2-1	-	TGTGCCAGCAGCCCGATAAACCCCTACAATGAGCAGTTCTTC	CASSPINPYNEQFF
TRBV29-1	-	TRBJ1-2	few	TGCAGCGTGACATCCGGACTCCGAAGTGGCTACACCTTC	CSVTSGLRSGYTF
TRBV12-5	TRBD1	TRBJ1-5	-	TGTGCTAGTGGTCGTGAAGGACAGGCCTATAGCAATCAGCCCCAGCATTTT	CASGREGQAYSNQPQHF
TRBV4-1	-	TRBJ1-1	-	TGCGCCAGCAGCCAAGATAGTGGCTGGAACACTGAAGCTTTCTTT	CASSQDSGWNTEAFF
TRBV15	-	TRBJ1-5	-	TGTGCCACCAGCAGAGAACGAGGGAACGGTCAGCCCCAGCATTTT	CATSRERGNGQPQHF
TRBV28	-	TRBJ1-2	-	TGTGCCAGCAGTTTAGGGGGCGGAACTAACTATGGCTACACCTTC	CASSLGGGTNYGYTF
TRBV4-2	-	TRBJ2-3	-	TGTGCCAGCAGCCCAAACGATCCCTCCCGGGGGTCAATAGATACGCAGTATTTT	CASSPNDPSRGSIDTQYF
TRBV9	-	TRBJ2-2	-	TGTGCCAGCAGCGACAAAACGGTACACCCCACCGGGGAGCTGTTTTTT	CASSDKTVHPTGELFF
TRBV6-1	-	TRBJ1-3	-	TGTGCCAGCAGTGAGATCCCTGCGGTCTCTGGAAACACCATATATTTT	CASSEIPAVSGNTIYF
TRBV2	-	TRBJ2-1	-	TGTGCCAGCGAAATCCGTCCCGCGAGATCTTTGGGAGAAGGCAATGAGCAGTTCTTC	CASEIRPARSLGEGNEQFF
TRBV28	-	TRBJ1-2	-	TGTGCCAGCAGTTCGGACAGTGCCGTCTATGGCTACACCTTC	CASSSDSAVYGYTF
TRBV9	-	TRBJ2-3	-	TGTGCCAGCAGCGTAGAAGGCGGCGGGGTGGGGGATACGCAGTATTTT	CASSVEGGGVGDTQYF
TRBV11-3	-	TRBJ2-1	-	TGTGCCAGCAGCGTCCGTTGGGGGAATGAGCAGTTCTTC	CASSVRWGNEQFF
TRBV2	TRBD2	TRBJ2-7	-	TGTGCCAGCATCCAAGCGGGGGACTACGAGCAGTACTTC	CASIQAGDYEQYF
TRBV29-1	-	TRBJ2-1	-	TGCAGCGTTGATAGCGGGGCAGGGGGGTGGAATGAGCAGTTCTTC	CSVDSGAGGWNEQFF
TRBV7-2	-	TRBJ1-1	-	TGTGCCAGCAGCCCCCCGGGGAGTCCTGAAGCTTTCTTT	CASSPPGSPEAFF
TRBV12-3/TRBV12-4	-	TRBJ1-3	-	TGTGCCAGCAGTCCGCCGGCAGACACCATATATTTT	CASSPPADTIYF
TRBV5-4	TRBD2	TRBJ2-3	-	TGTGCCAGCAGCTTGAATTCGCGGGACGGGGGGGCAGATACGCAGTATTTT	CASSLNSRDGGADTQYF
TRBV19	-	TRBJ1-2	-	TGTGCCAGTAGTAGTCGGAGCCGGTACAGCTATGGCTACACCTTC	CASSSRSRYSYGYTF
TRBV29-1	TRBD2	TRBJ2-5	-	TGCAGCGTTGCCCCCCGGACTAGTCCGAGGACCCAGTACTTC	CSVAPRTSPRTQYF
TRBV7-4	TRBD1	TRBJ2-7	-	TGTGCCAGCAGCCCTAGACAGGGATTGACGTCCTACGAGCAGTACTTC	CASSPRQGLTSYEQYF
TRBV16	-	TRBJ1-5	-	TGTGCCAGCAGCCAAATGAGGGAGAAGGAGCCCCAGCATTTT	CASSQMREKEPQHF
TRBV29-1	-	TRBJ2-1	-	TGCAGCGTTGAGGATCCGGGAGAGCAGTTCTTC	CSVEDPGEQFF
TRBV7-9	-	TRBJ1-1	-	TGTGCCAGCAGCTTAGCCCGCCGGGGGGGAGGCCCCTCCGAAGCTTTCTTT	CASSLARRGGGPSEAFF
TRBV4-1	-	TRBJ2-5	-	TGCGCCAGCAGCCAAAGTAAGGGTCTACAAGAGACCCAGTACTTC	CASSQSKGLQETQYF
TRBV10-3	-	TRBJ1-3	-	TGTGCCATCCTTAGTGAGGGTGGAAACACCATATATTTT	CAILSEGGNTIYF
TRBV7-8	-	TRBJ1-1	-	TGTGCCAGCAGGGGGCGAGAAGCTTTCTTT	CASRGREAFF
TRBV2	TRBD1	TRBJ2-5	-	TGTGCCAGCAGTGAAGCAGATGCCGGGACAGGGGGCCCCCGAAAGGAGACCCAGTACTTC	CASSEADAGTGGPRKETQYF
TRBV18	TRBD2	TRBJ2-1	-	TGTGCCAGCTCACCACCGGGACTAGCGGGAGCAAATCCCTACAATGAGCAGTTCTTC	CASSPPGLAGANPYNEQFF
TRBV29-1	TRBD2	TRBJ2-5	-	TGCAGCGTTGACAGCGGGGGGGCAAGAGAGACCCAGTACTTC	CSVDSGGARETQYF
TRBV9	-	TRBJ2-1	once	TGTGCCAGCAGCGGGGGACTTCAAAATGAGCAGTTCTTC	CASSGGLQNEQFF
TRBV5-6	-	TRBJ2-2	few	TGTGCCAGCAGCTTGGCCGTGGATCTTACGAGAACCGGGGAGCTGTTTTTT	CASSLAVDLTRTGELFF
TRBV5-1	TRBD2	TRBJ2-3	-	TGCGCCAGCGGTCTAGCGGGGGAGAGCACAGATACGCAGTATTTT	CASGLAGESTDTQYF
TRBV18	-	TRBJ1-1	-	TGTGCCAGCTCACCGGGGAGATCGGCAGTGTCGAACACTGAAGCTTTCTTT	CASSPGRSAVSNTEAFF
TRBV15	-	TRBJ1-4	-	TGTGCCACCAGCAGACCAGACTCGCCCGGTGTTGAAAAACTGTTTTTT	CATSRPDSPGVEKLFF
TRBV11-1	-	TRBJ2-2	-	TGTGCCAGCAGCTTAATTGGTAGGGGCTCCGGGGAGCTGTTTTTT	CASSLIGRGSGELFF
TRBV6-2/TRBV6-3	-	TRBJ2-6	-	TGTGCCAGCAGTTACTTCGTGGGGGCTGGGGCCAACGTCCTGACTTTC	CASSYFVGAGANVLTF
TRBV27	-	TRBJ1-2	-	TGTGCCAGCAAATCAGAGCCGGGATCCGGATATGGCTACACCTTC	CASKSEPGSGYGYTF
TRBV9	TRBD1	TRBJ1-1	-	TGTGCCAGCAGCGTAACGGACAGGGGCGCATTGAACACTGAAGCTTTCTTT	CASSVTDRGALNTEAFF
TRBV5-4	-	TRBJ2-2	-	TGTGCCAGCAGCAGTCCCTTGGGGGGGGCGGACACCGGGGAGCTGTTTTTT	CASSSPLGGADTGELFF
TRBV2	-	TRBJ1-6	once	TGTGCCAGCCGGACACTACGGGAGTCACCCCTCCACTTT	CASRTLRESPLHF